Listed here are 14 T cell receptor beta chains from one sample, sequenced in a study of blood T cell repertoires in COVID-19. Some clones are missing from TCRdb's copy, which holds only in-frame ones; the method was immunoSEQ multiplex PCR. Of about 200,000 clones in the sample, roughly 85% were seen once. Material for sequencing was peripheral blood. These TCRs come from a man between 60 and 75 years old with acute or convalescent COVID-19.

This sequence joins TRBV18 and TRBJ2-2, with D possibly matching TRBD1 (6 bases). The CDR3 runs 16 residues. Deletions cut 3 bases from V and 4 bases from J, with 15 bases between. Germline V lookup: CDR1 KGHSH, CDR2 LQKENI. The CDR3 sequence: CASSPDTQGLTGELFF. DNA of the CDR3: TGTGCCAGCTCACCGGACACACAGGGTCTCACCGGGGAGCTGTTTTTT.

The CDR3 region has the DNA TGCGCCAGCAGCTTGGCCCAGGGGGCAGCCGGGGAGCTGTTTTTT. The encoded protein is CASSLAQGAAGELFF. The gene calls are TRBV5-1 and TRBJ2-2; 8 positions match TRBD1. J was trimmed by 6 bases and V by 0 bases; bases with no gene match: 4. The CDR3 has 15 amino acids. CDR1 and CDR2 (germline): SGHRS, YFSETQ.

The table lists this clone with a few counts. The chain joins TRBV7-9 to TRBJ2-7; TRBD2 aligns across 12 bases. The CDR3 runs 15 residues. V dropped 6 bases and J dropped 6; count of bases not matched to a gene: 9. The V gene's germline CDR1 is SEHNR and CDR2 FQNEAQ (reference sequence). CDR3: CASSSRLAGVSEQYF. CDR3 nucleotides: TGTGCCAGCAGTTCGAGACTAGCGGGAGTATCCGAGCAGTACTTC.

This clone was recorded once. The CDR3 DNA reads as TGTGCCATCAGTAACCCCATGACAGGGGGGTGGTGGGAGCAGTTCTTC. This encodes CAISNPMTGGWWEQFF. The chain is built from TRBV10-3 and TRBJ2-1; 9 bases align to TRBD1. The CDR3 sequence is 16 residues long. V lost 5 bases, J lost 10 bases, and 15 bases stayed unmatched. Germline loops: CDR1 ENHRY, CDR2 SYGVKD.

The V and J genes are TRBV18 and TRBJ2-2; 7 nucleotides match TRBD2. CDR1 and CDR2 from the germline V gene are KGHSH and LQKENI. Trimming cost V 2 bases and J 6 bases; bases outside gene matches: 9. This CDR3 is 16 amino acids long. CDR3 in amino acids: CASSPFERELPGELFF. CDR3 DNA: TGTGCCAGCTCACCATTCGAGCGGGAACTACCCGGGGAGCTGTTTTTT.

The rearrangement links TRBV10-3 to TRBJ1-1; the D is unclear. The CDR3 runs 12 residues. V was clipped by 6 bases and J by 1 base, with 6 bases between them. CDR1 is ENHRY and CDR2 is SYGVKD in the germline V gene. The CDR3 loop reads CAIRGENTEAFF. The CDR3, as DNA: TGTGCCATCAGGGGCGAGAACACTGAAGCTTTCTTT.

The DNA of the CDR3 is TGTGCCAGCAGCTTACAGCGGGGGGCGGATACGCAGTATTTT. Protein: CASSLQRGADTQYF. The gene calls are TRBV7-6 and TRBJ2-3; TRBD2 matches at 9 bases. Trimming removed 2 bases from V and 6 bases from J; junction bases left unmatched: 3. The CDR3 length is 14 residues. Germline loops: CDR1 SGHVS, CDR2 FNYEAQ. Full variable domain (remainder filled in from reference TRBV7-6 and TRBJ2-3): GAGVSQSPRYKVTKRGQDVALRCDPISGHVSLYWYRQALGQGPEFLTYFNYEAQQDKSGLPNDRFSAERPEGSISTLTIQRTEQRDSAMYRCASSLQRGADTQYFGPGTRLTVL.

The chain joins TRBV28 to TRBJ2-7, with 9 bases that match TRBD1. Looked up from germline, CDR1 is MDHEN and CDR2 is SYDVKM. This CDR3 region has 16 residues. The ends lost 5 bases at V and 6 bases at J; junction bases unmatched: 14. The CDR3 loop reads CASSPYRGLDLLEQYF. The CDR3 nucleotides are TGTGCCAGCAGTCCCTACAGGGGGCTAGACCTCCTCGAGCAGTACTTC.

This clone was picked up one time. This rearrangement joins TRBV7-2 to TRBJ2-2; tentatively, D is TRBD2 (6 bases). The ends were cut back, 10 bases at V and 7 bases at J, with 16 bases in the middle. Germline lookup yields CDR1 SGHTA and CDR2 FQGNSA. The CDR3 length is 13 residues. The CDR3 protein is CANSREPGGELFF. CDR3 sequence (DNA): TGTGCCAACTCCCGGGAGCCAGGCGGGGAGCTGTTTTTT. Full variable domain (outside the CDR3, taken from reference TRBV7-2 and TRBJ2-2): GAGVSQSPSNKVTEKGKDVELRCDPISGHTALYWYRQSLGQGLEFLIYFQGNSAPDKSGLPSDRFSAERTGGSVSTLTIQRTQQEDSAVYLCANSREPGGELFFGEGSRLTVL.

The V gene is TRBV11-3, the J gene TRBJ2-1, with 10 bases matching TRBD2. The CDR3 covers 16 residues. V trimming: 1 base; J trimming: 5 bases; junction bases outside the gene matches: 5. Germline-derived CDR1 and CDR2 are SGHNT and YENEEA. This CDR3 reads CASSLAGTSANNEQFF. The DNA of the CDR3 is TGTGCCAGCAGCTTAGCTGGGACTAGCGCCAACAATGAGCAGTTCTTC.

The rearrangement uses TRBV5-1 and TRBJ2-1; TRBD1 matches at 7 bases. The J segment lost 7 bases and the V segment lost 4 bases, leaving 8 bases of the junction unmatched. Looked up from germline, CDR1 is SGHRS and CDR2 is YFSETQ. CDR3 length equals 14 residues. In DNA, the CDR3 is TGCGCCAGCAGCCTAAAGGGACAGCCAAATGAGCAGTTCTTC. It yields the protein CASSLKGQPNEQFF.

The chain employs TRBV18 and TRBJ2-5; D might be TRBD2 (5 bases). The CDR3 spans 14 residues. V was clipped by 3 bases and J by 2 bases, with 10 bases between them. Per germline, CDR1 KGHSH and CDR2 LQKENI. CDR3 sequence: CASSPPGSQETQYF. As DNA, the CDR3 is TGTGCCAGCTCACCTCCGGGGTCTCAAGAGACCCAGTACTTC.

By sample share, this clone is medium-sized. The gene calls are TRBV7-2 and TRBJ1-1; D uncertain. The CDR3 length is 16 residues. The V end was cut by 7 bases, the J end by 1 base, with 19 bases between. Germline CDR1 and CDR2: SGHTA and FQGNSA. The DNA for the CDR3 is TGTGCCAGCACTCTTCACGGGTTCGGCTGGAACACTGAAGCTTTCTTT. Residues: CASTLHGFGWNTEAFF.

The DNA for the CDR3 is TGTGCCAGCAGCAAAGGGACAGTCCAAGAGACCCAGTACTTC. Its translation is CASSKGTVQETQYF. The chain couples TRBV9 to TRBJ2-5; 7 bases align to TRBD1. After removal of 4 bases from V and 1 base from J, the junction contained 4 bases not matched to a gene. The CDR3 is 14 residues long. Germline lookup yields CDR1 SGDLS and CDR2 YYNGEE.